Listed below are T cell receptor beta chains from one sample, sequenced in a study of control samples from healthy donors and cancer patients. Generated by immunoSEQ multiplex PCR, the TCRdb table keeps only in-frame clones and is missing some. This table holds around 170,000 clones, roughly 88% found once. Sequencing used blood. These receptors originate from a woman aged 25 to 39 in good health. CDR3s include the opening cysteine and the closing phenylalanine or tryptophan. The D gene is left open where the match is weak. Size is omitted from some rows. Given values are once, few, many or a class for expanded clones.

V,size,J,D,CDR3,DNA
TRBV19,.,TRBJ1-5,.,CASSIGMASNQPQHF,TGTGCCAGTAGTATAGGGATGGCTAGCAATCAGCCCCAGCATTTT
TRBV6-5,.,TRBJ2-3,.,CAIHRSGTQYF,TGTGCCATCCATAGGTCGGGTACGCAGTATTTT
TRBV19,.,TRBJ1-2,.,CASSPPGVEGGYYGYTF,TGTGCCAGTAGTCCCCCCGGGGTGGAGGGCGGCTACTATGGCTACACCTTC
TRBV9,.,TRBJ2-1,TRBD2,CASSVGGTSGRNEQFF,TGTGCCAGCAGCGTAGGCGGGACTAGCGGGAGGAATGAGCAGTTCTTC
TRBV27,once,TRBJ2-1,.,CASSLYNEQFF,TGTGCCAGCAGTTTATACAATGAGCAGTTCTTC
TRBV4-2,once,TRBJ2-2,.,CASSHGGLATGELFF,TGTGCCAGCAGCCACGGGGGCCTAGCCACGGGGGAGCTGTTTTTT
TRBV11-2,.,TRBJ2-7,.,CASSPDSPTYEQYF,TGTGCCAGCAGTCCCGACAGCCCTACCTACGAGCAGTACTTC
TRBV11-3,.,TRBJ2-7,TRBD1,CASSLAGQGVHEQYF,TGTGCCAGCAGCTTAGCGGGACAGGGGGTCCACGAGCAGTACTTC
TRBV7-2,.,TRBJ2-3,.,CASSQLPRDTQYF,TGTGCCAGCAGCCAACTGCCAAGGGATACGCAGTATTTT
TRBV19,.,TRBJ2-4,.,CASSINGVAKNIQYF,TGTGCCAGTAGTATAAACGGGGTAGCCAAAAACATTCAGTACTTC
TRBV5-1,once,TRBJ1-1,TRBD1,CASSSRAGTVNTEAFF,TGCGCCAGCAGCTCACGAGCCGGGACAGTGAACACTGAAGCTTTCTTT
TRBV3-1/TRBV3-2,.,TRBJ2-2,.,CASSQGGVVTGELFF,TGTGCCAGCAGCCAAGGGGGGGTTGTCACCGGGGAGCTGTTTTTT
TRBV19,.,TRBJ2-5,TRBD2,CASRQRGGSETQYF,TGTGCCAGTAGACAGCGGGGGGGTTCAGAGACCCAGTACTTC
TRBV28,.,TRBJ2-7,.,CASSSSNYEQYF,TGTGCCAGCAGCAGTTCGAACTACGAGCAGTACTTC
TRBV3-1/TRBV3-2,few,TRBJ1-3,.,CASSQGTGISGNTIYF,TGTGCCAGCAGCCAGGGGACGGGGATCTCTGGAAACACCATATATTTT
TRBV7-9,once,TRBJ2-2,.,CASSFNTGELFF,TGTGCCAGCAGCTTCAACACCGGGGAGCTGTTTTTT
TRBV9,.,TRBJ1-3,TRBD1,CASRTGINSGNTIYF,TGTGCCAGCAGGACAGGGATTAACTCTGGAAACACCATATATTTT
TRBV3-1/TRBV3-2,.,TRBJ1-2,.,CASSQLGGRANYGYTF,TGTGCCAGCAGCCAACTGGGTGGGAGGGCTAACTATGGCTACACCTTC
TRBV19,.,TRBJ1-2,.,CASIPQTGSANYGYTF,TGTGCCAGTATTCCACAAACAGGCTCCGCTAACTATGGCTACACCTTC
TRBV10-3,.,TRBJ2-1,TRBD2,CAISDGTSGNNEQFF,TGTGCCATCAGTGATGGGACTAGCGGTAACAATGAGCAGTTCTTC
TRBV2,once,TRBJ2-1,TRBD1,CASRVPGQGANEQFF,TGTGCCAGCAGAGTCCCGGGACAGGGGGCGAATGAGCAGTTCTTC
TRBV27,.,TRBJ1-4,.,CASISQGGKLFF,TGTGCCAGCATCTCCCAGGGCGGAAAACTGTTTTTT
TRBV18,.,TRBJ1-2,TRBD1,CASSVQGRHGYTF,TGTGCCAGCTCAGTACAGGGGAGACATGGCTACACCTTC
TRBV5-6,.,TRBJ1-5,.,CASSLGGYSNQPQHF,TGTGCCAGCAGCTTGGGGGGGTATAGCAATCAGCCCCAGCATTTT
TRBV11-2,few,TRBJ2-1,TRBD2,CASSWGVTGGRNEQFF,TGTGCCAGCAGCTGGGGTGTGACGGGGGGGCGCAATGAGCAGTTCTTC
TRBV28,.,TRBJ1-1,.,CASSFSGRNTEAFF,TGTGCCAGCAGTTTTAGTGGCAGGAACACTGAAGCTTTCTTT
TRBV29-1,.,TRBJ2-7,.,CSVVGQTASYEQYF,TGCAGCGTTGTTGGACAGACTGCATCCTACGAGCAGTACTTC
TRBV5-1,.,TRBJ1-5,.,CASSLEGLKNQPQHF,TGCGCCAGCAGCTTGGAGGGATTAAAGAATCAGCCCCAGCATTTT
TRBV30,.,TRBJ1-2,TRBD1,CAWSNGQGLYGYTF,TGTGCCTGGAGTAACGGACAGGGTCTTTATGGCTACACCTTC
TRBV2,.,TRBJ1-3,.,CASKGGNTIYF,TGTGCCAGCAAAGGAGGAAACACCATATATTTT
TRBV7-9,.,TRBJ2-6,.,CASISDWTTGANVLTF,TGTGCCAGCATCTCCGACTGGACAACTGGGGCCAACGTCCTGACTTTC
TRBV30,once,TRBJ1-6,.,CAWSGQSNSPLHF,TGTGCCTGGAGCGGACAGTCTAATTCACCCCTCCACTTT
TRBV19,.,TRBJ2-7,TRBD2,CASTTGEFGREQDEQYF,TGTGCCAGTACCACGGGGGAGTTCGGGCGGGAGCAGGACGAGCAGTACTTC
TRBV7-8,.,TRBJ2-7,TRBD1,CASSLGTVSYEQYF,TGTGCCAGCAGCTTGGGGACAGTCTCCTACGAGCAGTACTTC
TRBV7-9,.,TRBJ2-5,.,CASSPDAREKTQYF,TGTGCCAGCAGCCCTGACGCCAGGGAGAAGACCCAGTACTTC
TRBV27,.,TRBJ2-2,TRBD1,CASSLAVPGQASRTGELFF,TGTGCCAGCAGTTTAGCCGTCCCGGGACAGGCCTCGCGGACCGGGGAGCTGTTTTTT
TRBV3-1/TRBV3-2,.,TRBJ1-6,.,CASSQDLRDSPLHF,TGTGCCAGCAGCCAAGATCTCCGGGATTCACCCCTCCACTTT